What follows describes a single T cell receptor (beta chain). Antigen specificity is unknown. The primer mix had 60 Vbeta and 13 Jbeta primers. TCRdb's copy holds only in-frame clones and misses some; the assay was immunoSEQ multiplex PCR. Seen here are about 130,000 clones, about 85% observed once, and the top ten hold 1.5% to 2%. These data are taken from a study of cytomegalovirus exposure and HLA in healthy donors. Overall study context: Drawn from HLA-typed donors, 80 million to 95 million unique TCRs were held in an early data release. Falling in the Caucasian-associated ancestry cluster were 81% of 398 genotyped donors. General study results and limits: The study assumed roughly uniform donor sequencing depth for presence/absence analyses.

J gave up 8 bases and V 4 bases, and 13 bases lay outside the gene matches. Germline CDR1 reads LGHNA; CDR2 reads YNFKEQ. The CDR3 has 16 residues. The TCR comes from a boy between 5 and 17 years old in good health and CMV-seronegative. Sequencing was carried out using PBMCs. The chain recombines TRBV4-2 with TRBJ1-2; 10 bases are shared with TRBD1. CDR3 loop: CASSLSPGQGMEGYTF. CDR3 nucleotide sequence: TGTGCCAGCAGCCTAAGCCCGGGACAGGGGATGGAGGGCTACACCTTC.